This T cell receptor (beta chain) was captured by sequencing in a study of blood T cell repertoires in COVID-19. The wider study: The study drew acute and convalescent COVID-19 samples from the United States, Italy and Spain.

The CDR3 consists of 14 residues. Germline V gene lookup returns CDR1 KGHDR and CDR2 SFDVKD. Trimming left V 5 bases short and J 4 bases short, with 11 bases between. Study members were between about 18 and 90 years old and lived in 24 US regions. As handled by the study authors: Nucleated cell number was recorded as an estimate derived from reference gene primer amplification. Measured with immunoSEQ multiplex PCR; TCRdb has only the in-frame clones, and not every one. V and J calls and clone size come straight from that table; D and trimming were deduced from the DNA. This sample yields about 440,000 clones, of which about 92% are seen a single time; under 0.7% belongs to the top ten.

This receptor was obtained from a man younger than 30 who had recovered from COVID-19. The material sequenced was PBMCs or T cells enriched from blood (not recorded which). V gene TRBV24-1 combines with J gene TRBJ1-3; D is unclear. This chain's CDR3 is CATSGLSGGNTIYF. The DNA for the CDR3 is TGTGCCACCAGTGGACTGAGTGGAGGAAACACCATATATTTT.